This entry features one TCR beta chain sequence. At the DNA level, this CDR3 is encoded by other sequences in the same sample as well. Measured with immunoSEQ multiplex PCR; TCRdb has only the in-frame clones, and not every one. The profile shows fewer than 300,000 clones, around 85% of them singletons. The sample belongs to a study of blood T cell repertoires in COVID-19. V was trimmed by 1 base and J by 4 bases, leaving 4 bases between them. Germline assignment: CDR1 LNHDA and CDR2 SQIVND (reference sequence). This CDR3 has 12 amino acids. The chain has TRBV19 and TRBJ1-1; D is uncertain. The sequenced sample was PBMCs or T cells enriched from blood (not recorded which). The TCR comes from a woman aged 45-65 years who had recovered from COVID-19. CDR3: CASSIGSTEAFF. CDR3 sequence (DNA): TGTGCCAGTAGTATAGGGAGCACTGAAGCTTTCTTT.